This TCR beta chain was captured in a study of vaccination effects on CD4 cells after COVID-19. The trim removed 2 bases at V and 9 bases at J, leaving 9 bases unmatched. This CDR3 is built from 15 residues. Looked up from germline, CDR1 is MNHEY and CDR2 is SVGEGT. Viral peptide pool expansion of antigen-specific CD4+ T cells preceded sequencing in the ViraFEST assay. Isolation of CD4+ T cells took place after ten to eleven days of culture. All participants had two doses of either the BNT162b2 or mRNA-1273 vaccine. TCRdb keeps only in-frame clones here, not all; method: immunoSEQ multiplex PCR. This sample has about 72,000 clones, with about 80% found just once. Remarks on this clone: Its antigen is not identified.

The gene calls are TRBV6-2 or TRBV6-3 and TRBJ2-1; 8 nucleotides match TRBD1. This clonotype was sampled from a human donor who received a COVID-19 vaccine. Sequenced here: CD4+ T cells from PBMCs cultured with HCoV-229E spike peptides, sampled after COVID-19 vaccination. The CDR3 reads CASSYGGQGAREQFF. As DNA, the CDR3 is TGTGCCAGCAGTTACGGTGGGCAGGGGGCGCGTGAGCAGTTCTTC.